This entry is about one T cell receptor (beta chain). Measured with immunoSEQ multiplex PCR; TCRdb has only the in-frame clones, and not every one. Counted here are 80,000 or so clones, 95% to 98% occurring once; the ten biggest clones make up around 0.22%. The source of the sample is a study of technical replicates of blood from a handful of donors. The germline gives CDR1 SGHTA, CDR2 FQGNSA. V lost 5 bases and J lost 8; bases outside the gene matches: 8. The CDR3 has 14 amino acids. The TCR comes from a human donor in good health. J is TRBJ2-2 and V is TRBV7-2; 7 nucleotides match TRBD2. Sequencing was carried out using T cells isolated from PBMCs. Here the CDR3 reads CASSPWTSSGELFF. The CDR3 DNA follows: TGTGCCAGCAGCCCTTGGACTAGTTCGGGGGAGCTGTTTTTT.